The 8 T cell receptor beta chains given below trace back to one sample, sequenced in a study of Japanese encephalitis immunity and Zika vaccine responses. PBMCs were CFSE-labeled and cultured for under seven days with peptide pools at approximately 0.97 ug/mL each. Proliferating CD4 T cells were sorted unfixed as live CD56-CD19-CD16-CD3+CD4+ CFSE-low cells. In TCRdb, the 5' RACE reads were re-called with MiXCR into one record per CDR3 protein. This sample has around 140 distinct CDR3 sequences, with about 0.7% found just once. The material was antigen-activated CD4+ T cells from blood, cultured, obtained during a Zika inactivated vaccine study. The receptors come from an adult woman who received an inactivated Zika virus vaccine.

This clonotype is labeled as medium-sized. The chain couples TRBV6-2 or TRBV6-3 to TRBJ1-5; a possible D gene is TRBD1 (6 bases). The germline gives CDR1 MNHEY, CDR2 SVGEGT. V was trimmed by 8 bases and J by 0 bases, leaving 14 bases between them. This CDR3 has 15 amino acids. CDR3: CASEEGGPSNQPQHF. The DNA for the CDR3 is TGTGCCAGCGAGGAGGGGGGACCTAGCAATCAGCCCCAGCATTTT.

Relative to its sample, this clonotype is medium-sized. The rearrangement links TRBV19 to TRBJ2-3; D ambiguous. Trimming left V 3 bases short and J 1 base short, with 11 bases between. Germline V gives CDR1 LNHDA, CDR2 SQIVND (reference sequence). The CDR3 length is 15 residues. The CDR3 DNA reads TGTGCCAGTAGTATGCAGACGGAGCGCACAGATACGCAGTATTTT. This gives the protein CASSMQTERTDTQYF. Combining the CDR3 with reference TRBV19 and TRBJ2-3 gives the whole variable domain DGGITQSPKYLFRKEGQNVTLSCEQNLNHDAMYWYRQDPGQGLRLIYYSQIVNDFQKGDIAEGYSVSREKKESFPLTVTSAQKNPTAFYLCASSMQTERTDTQYFGPGTRLTVL.

Judged by abundance, this clonotype is hyperexpanded. The rearrangement links TRBV6-5 to TRBJ2-7; 8 nucleotides agree with TRBD1. This CDR3 is built from 13 residues. Looked up from germline, CDR1 is MNHEY and CDR2 is SVGAGI. V was pared by 6 bases and J by 4 bases, with 5 bases of the junction left unmatched. This chain's CDR3 is CASRRTGPYEQYF. CDR3 DNA sequence: TGTGCCAGCAGGAGGACAGGGCCATACGAGCAGTACTTC.

This clonotype is hyperexpanded in the sample. The gene calls are TRBV7-2 and TRBJ1-5; D unresolved. This CDR3 is 13 amino acids long. The V gene lost 6 bases and the J gene lost 4 bases, with 10 bases spanning the gap. Looked up from germline, CDR1 is SGHTA and CDR2 is FQGNSA. The chain's CDR3 is CASSKDLNQPQHF. Here the CDR3 DNA reads TGTGCCAGCAGTAAAGACCTGAATCAGCCCCAGCATTTT.

This clonotype rates as medium-sized. The chain combines TRBV6-2 or TRBV6-3 with TRBJ1-4; D gene ambiguous. Germline V gives CDR1 MNHEY, CDR2 SVGEGT. V was trimmed by 5 bases and J by 4 bases, leaving 5 bases between them. This CDR3 spans 12 amino acids. The CDR3 sequence is CASSPFNEKLFF. For the CDR3, the DNA is TGTGCCAGCAGTCCCTTTAATGAAAAACTGTTTTTT.

This clonotype is labeled as medium-sized. The CDR3 DNA follows: TGTGCCACCAGTGATCAGGGCGGTGCAGATACGCAGTATTTT. Translating it yields CATSDQGGADTQYF. The gene calls are TRBV24-1 and TRBJ2-3; the D gene is possibly TRBD1 (5 bases). CDR3 length: 14 residues. Germline CDR1 is KGHDR and CDR2 is SFDVKD. The V end lost 3 bases, the J end lost 4 bases, and 10 bases lay between the germline ends.

Within the sample, this clonotype is large. The chain recombines TRBV14 with TRBJ1-1; D gene ambiguous. Trimming took 1 base from V and 10 from J, leaving 7 bases between them. Germline assignment: CDR1 SGHDN and CDR2 FVKESK. This CDR3 has 11 amino acids. For the CDR3, the DNA is TGTGCCAGCAGCCAAGGAAGTCGAGCTTTCTTT. It is translated as CASSQGSRAFF.

Relative to its sample, this clonotype is large. V is TRBV7-9 and J is TRBJ1-1; tentatively, D is TRBD1 (5 bases). The germline V gene has CDR1 SEHNR and CDR2 FQNEAQ (reference sequence). With 1 base removed from V and 4 bases from J, the gap between germline ends came to 10 bases. This CDR3 comprises 14 residues. The CDR3 is CASSLGQGSTEAFF. For the CDR3, the DNA is TGTGCCAGCAGCTTAGGTCAGGGTAGCACTGAAGCTTTCTTT.